This TCR beta chain came from a study of radiotherapy plus CTLA-4 blockade in lung cancer. The CDR3 runs 14 residues. Germline V gene data show CDR1 as KGHSH and CDR2 as LQKENI. Between the trimmed V and J ends, which lost 2 bases and 4 bases, there was a span of 8 bases. Sequenced by immunoSEQ multiplex PCR; TCRdb stores in-frame clones only, minus some. Of more than 90,000 clones listed, around 84% are singletons. This chain links TRBV18 with TRBJ1-4, with a tentative D call TRBD1 (5 bases). The sequenced sample was peripheral blood, obtained from a patient treated with radiotherapy plus ipilimumab. This TCR came from a human donor with non-small cell lung cancer that progressed on radiotherapy plus ipilimumab. Some clones in this sample may be carry-over from other donors' samples. The chain's CDR3 is CASSPETVNEKLFF. CDR3 sequence (DNA): TGTGCCAGCTCACCAGAGACAGTTAATGAAAAACTGTTTTTT.